This T cell receptor beta chain stems from a study of graft-versus-host responses after intestinal transplantation. Study in general: Transplants were multivisceral, liver-intestinal, or isolated intestinal. Recipients across the board were started on anti-thymocyte globulin induction, then kept on tacrolimus and steroids for approximately three years. Study-level results: Researchers found peak circulating GvH clone levels linked to early post-transplant HvG declines. The recipient marrow held GvH clones, and some of them showed up first in ileum or blood.

Note on this clone: Its antigen is currently unknown.

Germline V gives CDR1 SGHDT, CDR2 YYEEEE. V lost 2 bases, J lost 0 bases, and 9 bases lay in between. There are 14 residues in the CDR3. Some clones are missing from TCRdb's copy, which holds only in-frame ones; the method was immunoSEQ multiplex PCR. The data show 40,000 or so clones, over 90% seen once. The V call is TRBV5-6, the J call TRBJ2-7; possible D gene TRBD1, 5 bases. The TCR comes from a human patient who received an intestinal transplant, so some T cells may come from the graft donor. Sequences were derived from PBMCs, sampled 700 to 850 days after intestinal transplantation. CDR3 amino acids: CASSFQGSSYEQYF. For the CDR3, the DNA is TGTGCCAGCAGCTTCCAGGGAAGCTCCTACGAGCAGTACTTC.